This T cell receptor beta chain was recovered during a study of blood T cells in healthy people across ages (dated by TCRdb to 2014 to 2015). Background for the entire study: In model experiments, template switching captured roughly one uniquely barcoded TCR beta cDNA molecule for every two T cells. The study measured age-related changes in TCR beta repertoire diversity using deep sequencing normalized with unique cDNA molecular identifiers. The donors were divided into four age groups: young (average about 16 years), middle-aged (about 39), aged (about 62) and long-lived (about 80). Donors of different ages were randomly distributed across sequencing lanes to avoid experimental bias. The study analyzed two additional independent replicas of 1 million unique cDNA reads from the same blood draw for two donors, one aged 18 to 29 and one aged 80 or older.

Systemically healthy Caucasian individuals from Russia, 35 to 40 in total and aged about 6 to 95 years, were included as donors. Approximately 9.3 milliliters of peripheral blood were collected from each donor into EDTA-treated Vacutainer tubes. Ficoll-Paque density-gradient centrifugation was used to isolate PBMCs, with at least 7 million obtained per sample. Trizol reagent was used to extract total RNA from PBMCs, with at least 6 micrograms per sample. The percentages of naive CD45RAhigh/CD27high T cells were determined by flow cytometry on a PBMC aliquot from every donor. Note on this clonotype: The antigen it binds to is not known. The record has no base qualities; no much larger clone is one base away.

Points the paper makes about the study in general: Observed TCR beta diversity per million T cells fell roughly linearly with age, and a significant reduction was already apparent by age around 40. The percentage of naive T cells measured by flow cytometry correlated strongly with observed TCR beta diversity. Compared with the aged group, more naive CD4+ T cells, fewer expanded clones and increased TCR diversity were shown by the long-lived group, suggesting age selection. Estimates of total diversity based on one million sequenced T cells were regarded as lower bounds and as underestimates. The CMV infection status of donors was not known, potentially confounding age-related changes in expanded clonotypes. Since profiling was done on bulk unsorted PBMCs, naive and antigen-experienced compartments could not be conclusively compared.

Trimmed from V: 7 bases; trimmed from J: 8 bases; junction bases lacking a gene match: 6. The CDR3 has 13 amino acids, counting the end cysteine and phenylalanine. Just CDR3 DNA is preserved here, 39 bases in frame from base 1. Library preparation was by 5' RACE. TCRdb records Illumina HiSeq 2500 as the sequencer. A second roughly 6 to 12 cycle PCR used a sample-barcoded 5' primer and a J-beta primer mix. A unique molecular identifier was introduced onto each TCR beta cDNA molecule by a template-switch 5' adaptor carrying 12 random nucleotides. At least 3 million CDR3-containing paired-end reads were obtained from each sample. First-strand cDNA synthesis was performed from all RNA using the Mint cDNA synthesis kit, with priming by a TRBC-specific oligonucleotide. Following uracil-DNA glycosylase treatment, a first 18-cycle PCR with universal primers M1SS and BC2_uni_R was performed on all cDNA. Per the source publication's procedure: Each sample was normalized by randomly selecting 1 million high-quality reads, each carrying a distinct molecular identifier. Reads sharing molecular identifiers were discarded rather than binned into consensus sequences. CDR3 identification, clonotype clustering and error correction used MiTCR with a Q25 quality threshold and the strictest error-elimination algorithm. A nonparametric unseen species model using Euler transformation provided a lower-bound estimate of total TCR beta diversity. TCRdb cleaned the public reads at Q25 with fastp, built clones with MiXCR and kept in-frame beta chains. Every distinct CDR3 protein forms one entry, paired with its most common genes and DNA. TCRdb assigned the V and J calls; the authors' analysis was not used. Within this sample are 1.5 million to 2 million distinct CDR3 sequences, with 28% of them counted one time only. Roughly 8% of the sample belongs to the ten largest clones.

The receptor chain draws on TRBV12-3 or TRBV12-4 and TRBJ2-1; TRBD1 aligns with 9 central bases. Sequencing was carried out using blood. This receptor was taken from a woman in her 30s in good health. The CDR3 reads as follows: CASTPRQGDEQFF. The DNA reads as follows: TGTGCCAGCACCCCTCGACAGGGGGATGAGCAGTTCTTC.